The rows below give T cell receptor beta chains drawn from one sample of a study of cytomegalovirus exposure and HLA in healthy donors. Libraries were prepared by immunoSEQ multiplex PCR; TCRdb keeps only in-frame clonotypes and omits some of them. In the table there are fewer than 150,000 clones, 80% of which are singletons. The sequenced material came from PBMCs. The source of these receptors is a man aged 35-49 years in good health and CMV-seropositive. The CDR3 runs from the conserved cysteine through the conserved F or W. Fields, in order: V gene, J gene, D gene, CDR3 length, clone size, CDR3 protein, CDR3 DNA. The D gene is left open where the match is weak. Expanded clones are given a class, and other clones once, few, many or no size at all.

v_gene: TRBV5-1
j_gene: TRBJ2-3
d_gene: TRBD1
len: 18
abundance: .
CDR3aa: CASSSRPGQASSTDTQYF
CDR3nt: TGCGCCAGCAGCTCAAGGCCGGGACAGGCGTCTAGCACAGATACGCAGTATTTT

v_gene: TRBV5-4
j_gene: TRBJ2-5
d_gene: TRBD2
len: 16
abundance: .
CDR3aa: CASSPGERGGRETQYF
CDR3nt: TGTGCCAGCAGTCCAGGGGAGCGGGGGGGCCGGGAGACCCAGTACTTC

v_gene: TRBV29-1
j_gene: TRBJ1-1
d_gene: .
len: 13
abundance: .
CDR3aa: CSVEGQGNTEAFF
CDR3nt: TGCAGCGTTGAGGGCCAGGGGAACACTGAAGCTTTCTTT

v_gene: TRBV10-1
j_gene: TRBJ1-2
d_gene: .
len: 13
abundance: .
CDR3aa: CASSDQGSYGYTF
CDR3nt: TGCGCCAGCAGTGATCAGGGGAGCTATGGCTACACCTTC

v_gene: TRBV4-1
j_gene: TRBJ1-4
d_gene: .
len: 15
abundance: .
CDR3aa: CASSQGEKVREKLFF
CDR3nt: TGCGCCAGCAGCCAAGGGGAGAAGGTGAGAGAAAAACTGTTTTTT

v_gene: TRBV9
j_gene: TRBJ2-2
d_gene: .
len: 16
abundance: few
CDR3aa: CASSGREAFGTGELFF
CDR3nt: TGTGCCAGCAGCGGAAGGGAGGCCTTCGGCACCGGGGAGCTGTTTTTT

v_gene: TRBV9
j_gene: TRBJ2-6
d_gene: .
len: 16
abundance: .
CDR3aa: CASSVVQGRMANVLTF
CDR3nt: TGTGCCAGCAGCGTAGTGCAGGGCAGGATGGCCAACGTCCTGACTTTC

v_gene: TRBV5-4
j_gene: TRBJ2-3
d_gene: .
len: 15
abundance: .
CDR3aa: CASSSPDRRTDTQYF
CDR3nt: TGTGCCAGCAGCTCTCCAGACAGACGCACAGATACGCAGTATTTT

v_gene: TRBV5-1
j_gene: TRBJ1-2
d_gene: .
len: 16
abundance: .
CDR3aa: CASSLLGGAQSYGYTF
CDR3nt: TGCGCCAGCAGCTTGTTAGGGGGGGCCCAAAGCTATGGCTACACCTTC

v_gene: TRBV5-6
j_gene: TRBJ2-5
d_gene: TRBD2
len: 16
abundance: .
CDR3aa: CASSLVVAGARETQYF
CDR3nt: TGTGCCAGCAGCTTGGTGGTAGCGGGGGCTCGAGAGACCCAGTACTTC